This T cell receptor (beta chain) comes out of a study of technical replicates of blood from several donors. The sample holds one count of this clone. Germline V gene sequence: CDR1 SGHTA, CDR2 FQGNSA. Trimming pared 7 bases from V and 5 bases from J, leaving 15 bases between. The CDR3 sequence is 14 residues long. The data were produced by immunoSEQ multiplex PCR, yet TCRdb's version contains in-frame clones alone and is incomplete. The repertoire holds approximately 70,000 clones, with 95% to 97% as singletons. The sample comprised T cells isolated from PBMCs. This rearrangement joins TRBV7-2 to TRBJ2-1; D may be TRBD1 (6 bases). This receptor was obtained from a human donor in good health. The CDR3 is CASTDNRAHNEQFF. Written as DNA, the CDR3 is TGTGCCAGCACTGACAACAGGGCCCACAATGAGCAGTTCTTC.